The TCR beta chain under discussion was sequenced for a study of T cells in Graves' hyperthyroidism and ophthalmopathy. There were TCR beta CDR3 regions amplified from RNA transcripts. The study used the HTBI primer set for a first-round RT-PCR of the TCR CDR3. One entry per CDR3 protein, called by TCRdb with MiXCR from the multiplex PCR reads. The sample lists roughly 650,000 distinct CDR3 sequences; more than 15% were seen once. Under 3 months was the duration of disease in ophthalmopathy patients, who also had a Clinical Activity Score of at least 3 and a NOSPECS grade of at least 4. General study findings and limits: Appearing also in blood were most of the thyroid clonotypes expanded above 0.001.

Concerning this clonotype: Antigen specificity is unknown.

The specimen sequenced was blood. This TCR came from a woman in her 40s with Graves' ophthalmopathy.

CDR3 nucleotide sequence: TGCGCCAGCACCGCGGGGACTAGCGGGGGGGGAGAAGAGACCCAGTACTTC. It translates to CASTAGTSGGGEETQYF. This chain joins TRBV5-1 and TRBJ2-5; TRBD2 matches 16 bases. Trimming took 6 bases from V and 3 from J; bases not matched to a gene: 8. In germline, CDR1 is SGHRS, CDR2 YFSETQ. The CDR3 covers 17 residues.